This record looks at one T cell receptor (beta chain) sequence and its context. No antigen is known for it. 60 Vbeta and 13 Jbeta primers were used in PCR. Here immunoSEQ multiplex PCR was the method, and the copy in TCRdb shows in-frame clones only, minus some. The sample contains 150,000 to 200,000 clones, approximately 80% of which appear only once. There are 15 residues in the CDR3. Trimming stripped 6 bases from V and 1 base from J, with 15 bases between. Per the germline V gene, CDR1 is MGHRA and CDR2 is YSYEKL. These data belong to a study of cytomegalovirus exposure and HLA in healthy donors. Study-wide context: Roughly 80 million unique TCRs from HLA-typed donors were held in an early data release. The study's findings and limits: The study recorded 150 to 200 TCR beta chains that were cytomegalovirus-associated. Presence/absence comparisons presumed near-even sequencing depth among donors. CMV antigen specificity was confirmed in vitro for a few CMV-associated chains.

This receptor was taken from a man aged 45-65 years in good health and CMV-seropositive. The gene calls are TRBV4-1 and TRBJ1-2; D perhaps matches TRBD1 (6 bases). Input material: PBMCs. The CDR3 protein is CASRAGTTVNYGYTF. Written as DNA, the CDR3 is TGCGCCAGCAGGGCCGGGACAACCGTTAACTATGGCTACACCTTC.